This section outlines one T cell receptor beta chain sequence together with its context. The table lists this clone with many counts. Its recognized antigen is unknown. Base qualities were left out, and no much larger clone turns up one base away. The data are from a study of cytomegalovirus exposure and HLA in healthy donors (dated by TCRdb to the late 2010s). Regarding the research as a whole: In an earlier analysis of approximately 640 of the donors, under 300 Gb of sequence data and about 110 million unique TCR beta sequences from about 190 million T cells were reported. An early release that covered about 600 HLA-typed donors contained approximately 300 gigabases of sequencing data and tens of millions of unique TCR sequences. The genetic ancestry cluster associated with self-reported Caucasian donors included around four fifths of the approximately 410 genotyped donors. The study aimed to test whether signatures of past pathogen exposure could be identified by cataloging public T cell receptors. The study profiled the T cell repertoires of hundreds of subjects by immunosequencing and related them to cytomegalovirus serostatus. In addition to the first cohort of hundreds of subjects, a separate validation cohort of under 150 different subjects was used. High-throughput TCR immunosequencing, statistical association of individual TCRs with disease status, and machine learning were combined to predict cytomegalovirus infection status. To study patterns of TCR occurrence, a later analysis re-analyzed previously published TCR beta repertoires from 666 donors and added high-resolution HLA genotyping. Rather than using new phenotypic data, the later analysis identified candidate immune exposures from TCR beta sequences and from how often those sequences occurred across donors. To decide whether each TCR beta V gene segment behaved as functional or pseudogenic, an earlier analysis of fewer than 750 of the donors relied on high-throughput TCR beta sequencing. Alongside the repertoire data, information on donor age, sex, ethnicity and CMV serostatus was compiled. Genome-wide SNP genotypes for about 65% of the roughly 670 donors were used in a later genetic analysis, which treated that subset as a discovery cohort. Every repertoire in the discovery cohort had been generated on one and the same sequencing platform. HLA typing included class I and class II loci at four-digit resolution. Typing coverage varied by locus: roughly 620-640 donors for A, B, C, DRB1 and DQB1; more than 500 for DQA1; some 610 for DPA1; some 470 for DPB1. Because of strong linkage in the cohort, roughly five DR-DQ haplotypes were treated as single units for association and clustering. Among a few hundred genotyped donors of the cohort, an average of approximately 250,000 unique TCR beta nucleotide sequences were sequenced per donor, about a sixth of them non-productive. On the study overall, not on this receptor specifically: A later analysis reported that several top co-occurrence clusters appeared linked to parvovirus B19, influenza, CMV and Epstein-Barr virus. In a later analysis, TCR association rates were found to vary across HLA loci, with the most associated TCRs seen for DRB1 alleles and the fewest for HLA-C alleles. Compared with the approximately 700-donor mean, donors in an Asian-associated ancestry cluster had fewer N-insertions in productive TCRs, according to a later genetic analysis. The study gave a list of 150 to 200 TCR beta chains associated with cytomegalovirus. Correlated functional status among segregating V segments might reflect linkage disequilibrium, but an unknown experimental factor could not be ruled out. In a later analysis, HLA-associated TCR beta chains showed more clonal expansion and lower generation probabilities than non-associated chains that were equally common. In a later analysis, most CMV-associated TCR beta chains were found to appear HLA-restricted, with HLA associations seemingly driven largely by CMV exposure. The authors suggested that the approach could potentially be generalized to other disease states and immunological phenotypes. In vitro tests confirmed that a few of the cytomegalovirus-associated TCR beta chains recognize cytomegalovirus antigens. A later genetic analysis associated a missense DCLRE1C variant with V-gene and J-gene trimming of TCR beta chains, and an independent cohort replicated the association. Because some donors lacked HLA typing at each locus, the association tests relied only on the typed subset. A later analysis associated 15,000 to 20,000 TCR beta sequences with specific HLA alleles at a false discovery rate of 0.05. CMV serostatus was the only immune exposure information available for the cohort. A cluster of highly shared sequence variants was judged likely to be a technical artifact of the sequencing pipeline. Sequencing depth was assumed to be roughly uniform across donors in the presence/absence analyses, though that assumption may not hold. Because counts were too low, roughly 18 rarely observed V segments, including chromosome 9 orphons, were left out of the earlier analysis of some 640 of the donors. In an earlier analysis of fewer than 700 of the donors, most TCR beta V segments appeared in productive rearrangements about 87% or about 30% of the time, broadly matching IMGT annotations. When HLA alleles, especially DR and DQ, strongly co-occurred, TCR associations were difficult to assign to individual alleles. The classifier was reported to diagnose cytomegalovirus status with high specificity and sensitivity in both the original cohort and the validation cohort. While some public TCRs were present in many individuals, most TCR sequences turned up only very rarely across donors. Because the 87-base-pair reads could not distinguish some IMGT-functional V segments, including TRBV6-2 and TRBV6-3, those segments were excluded. A further reported finding was that TCR beta sequences accurately predicted the HLA-A and HLA-B alleles for most subjects in the first cohort. The cohort was sequenced for TCR beta chains only, and without alpha or paired-chain data the features that could be detected were limited.

Receptors were amplified or captured by the immunoSEQ multiplex PCR assay. For the multiplex PCR, a mixture combining 60 forward primers for TCR Vbeta segments and 13 reverse primers for TCR Jbeta segments was used. The CDR3 region of rearranged TCR beta genes was amplified from genomic DNA with a multiplex PCR assay. On the Illumina HiSeq System, the amplified TCR beta libraries were sequenced as 87-base-pair reads. The source study handled its data this way. Across the 500 to 850 repertoires, a later analysis counted 60 million to 90 million unique TCR beta chains, 9 million to 14 million of which were shared by at least two donors. Raw reads were error-corrected and collapsed into unique sequences by a nearest-neighbor algorithm in which closely related sequences were merged to remove PCR and sequencing errors. CDR3 sequences were aligned to IMGT reference sequences to assign V, D and J gene segments. For a sequence to be retained, at least a six-nucleotide match to both a V gene segment and a J gene segment was required. A rearrangement counted as productive if the CDR3 had no stop codons and remained in frame with V and J, and every other rearrangement counted as non-productive. Following IMGT convention, CDR3 was defined as the stretch from the second conserved V-encoded cysteine to the conserved J-encoded phenylalanine. The earlier analysis of some 550 of the donors excluded any sequence lacking an unambiguous match to a single V gene segment. An earlier analysis of a few hundred of the donors called V segments functional above 56.7% productive rearrangements and segregating when the between-donor standard deviation exceeded 5%. A statistical classification framework was developed to diagnose cytomegalovirus status using the catalog of TCR beta chain sequences. A later analysis assigned V and J genes by comparing TCR nucleotide sequences with IMGT/GENE-DB human TR gene sequences. The TCRdist pipeline was used in a later analysis to assign CDR3 sequences and most-parsimonious VDJ recombination scenarios. In a later analysis, each TCR beta chain was defined by its CDR3 amino acid sequence together with its V-gene family, and reads without a unique V-gene family were excluded. As a way to deal with suspected cross-contamination and a sequencing artifact, a later analysis dropped 450 to 600 nucleotide sequences that were highly shared and had low generation probability. A later analysis calculated a clonal expansion index for each public chain from normalized within-repertoire ranks of inferred template counts. In a later analysis, generation probabilities were computed using a VDJ recombination model fitted to out-of-frame rearrangements, and the results were checked against IGoR. In a later analysis, TCR-TCR, TCR-HLA and TCR-CMV co-occurrence was scored with hypergeometric tests, and a repertoire-size bias correction was applied to TCR pairs. To estimate false discovery rates, a later analysis permuted the HLA or CMV assignments 20 times. In a later analysis, co-occurring TCRs were grouped with DBSCAN, and TCRdist sequence similarity was added when clustering was performed within HLA-allele-positive subsets. Repertoires with fewer than 30,000 or more than 120,000 public chains were left out of co-occurrence clustering, as were five repertoires with anomalous nucleotide sharing. This immuneACCESS table, as held by TCRdb, lists in-frame sequences with V and J called but not all clones. Of the missing ones, under half trace to an unresolved V gene in checked studies; the others have no known cause. The D gene and trimming were derived from the DNA, and the V and J assignments and clone size from that table. This sample gives 75,000 to 90,000 clones in total; more than 70% of them show up just once. Roughly 4.2% of the sample is taken by the ten largest.

The cohort consisted of 600 to 750 healthy bone marrow donors. Cohort members were all nominally healthy when sampled, although unrecorded immune exposures were likely present. The donor tested CMV seronegative, placing the donor among the 350 to 400 seronegative members of the cohort. Each donor provided a peripheral blood sample, and peripheral blood mononuclear cells were used for TCR beta sequencing. Genomic DNA was extracted from the blood cell samples with the Qiagen DNeasy Blood Extraction Kit. Looking up the germline V gene (reference sequence) yields CDR1 SSHAT and CDR2 FNYEAQ. Deletion took 3 bases off V and 3 bases off J, with a span of 7 bases between the germline ends. The CDR3 holds 13 amino acids from the cysteine to the phenylalanine. The CDR3 DNA has 39 bases and is translated from base 1.

Input material: PBMCs. The rearrangement combines TRBV7-7 with TRBJ2-3, with TRBD2 as a weak D call on 5 bases. The sequence was collected from a man aged 55 to 70 in good health and CMV-seronegative. In nucleotide form, the sequence is TGTGCCAGCAGCTTTTGGGAGACAGATACGCAGTATTTT. This translates into CASSFWETDTQYF.